This TCR beta chain was captured in a study of identifying expanded T cells in peripheral blood. Regarding the study as a whole: Differentially abundant clones: roughly 1.3 between replicates, 15 to 17 at 2 to 3 weeks, more than 18 at four. Variance in clone template counts between approximately 2-week samples significantly increased with total template count across all healthy donors.

Produced via immunoSEQ multiplex PCR; TCRdb's table is partial and in-frame only. This table has 100,000 or so clones, around 90% appearing once. During the collection period, no donor immune events like infections were recorded. The germline V gene encodes CDR1 SEHNR and CDR2 FQNEAQ (reference sequence). J gave up 4 bases and V 1 base, and 8 bases lay outside the gene matches. The CDR3 runs to 17 residues. This clone was observed once. Its antigen is not known. The clonotype comes from a person aged 18-70 years in good health. This chain connects TRBV7-9 to TRBJ2-5; 11 nucleotides align to TRBD2. The sample comprised blood. The CDR3 reads CASSLGLAGGNRETQYF. CDR3 DNA: TGTGCCAGCAGCTTAGGTCTAGCGGGGGGAAATCGAGAGACCCAGTACTTC.